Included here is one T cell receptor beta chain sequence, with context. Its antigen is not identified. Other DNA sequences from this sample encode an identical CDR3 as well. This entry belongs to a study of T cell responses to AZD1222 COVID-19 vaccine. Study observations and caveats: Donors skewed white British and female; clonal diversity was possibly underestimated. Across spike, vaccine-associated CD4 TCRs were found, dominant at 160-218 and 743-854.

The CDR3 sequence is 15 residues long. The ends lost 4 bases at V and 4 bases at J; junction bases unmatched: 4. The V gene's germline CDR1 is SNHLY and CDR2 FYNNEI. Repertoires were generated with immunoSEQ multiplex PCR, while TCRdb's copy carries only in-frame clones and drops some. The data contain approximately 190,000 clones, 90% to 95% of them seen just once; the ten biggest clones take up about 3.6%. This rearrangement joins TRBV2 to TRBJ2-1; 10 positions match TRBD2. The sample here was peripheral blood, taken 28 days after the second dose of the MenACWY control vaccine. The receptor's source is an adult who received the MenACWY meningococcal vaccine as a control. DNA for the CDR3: TGTGCCAGCAGTGTTTTAGCGGGGGGATACAATGAGCAGTTCTTC. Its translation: CASSVLAGGYNEQFF.